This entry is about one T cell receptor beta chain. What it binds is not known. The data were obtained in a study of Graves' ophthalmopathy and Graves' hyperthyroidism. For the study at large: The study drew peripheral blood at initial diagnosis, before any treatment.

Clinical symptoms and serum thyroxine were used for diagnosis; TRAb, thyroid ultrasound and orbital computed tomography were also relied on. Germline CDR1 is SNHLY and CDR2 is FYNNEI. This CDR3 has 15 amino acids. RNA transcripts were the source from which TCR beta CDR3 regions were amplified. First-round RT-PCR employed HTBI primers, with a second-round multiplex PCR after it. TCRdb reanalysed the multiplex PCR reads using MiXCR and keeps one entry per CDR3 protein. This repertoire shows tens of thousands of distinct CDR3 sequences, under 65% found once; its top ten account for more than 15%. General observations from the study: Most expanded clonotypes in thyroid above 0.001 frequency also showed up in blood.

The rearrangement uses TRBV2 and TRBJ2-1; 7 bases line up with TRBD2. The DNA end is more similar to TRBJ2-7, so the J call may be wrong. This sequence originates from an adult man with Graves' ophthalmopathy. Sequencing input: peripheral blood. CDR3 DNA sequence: TGTGCCAGCAGTGAAGCGCGGGGGAGCTCCTACGAGCAGTACTTC. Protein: CASSEARGSSYEQYF.